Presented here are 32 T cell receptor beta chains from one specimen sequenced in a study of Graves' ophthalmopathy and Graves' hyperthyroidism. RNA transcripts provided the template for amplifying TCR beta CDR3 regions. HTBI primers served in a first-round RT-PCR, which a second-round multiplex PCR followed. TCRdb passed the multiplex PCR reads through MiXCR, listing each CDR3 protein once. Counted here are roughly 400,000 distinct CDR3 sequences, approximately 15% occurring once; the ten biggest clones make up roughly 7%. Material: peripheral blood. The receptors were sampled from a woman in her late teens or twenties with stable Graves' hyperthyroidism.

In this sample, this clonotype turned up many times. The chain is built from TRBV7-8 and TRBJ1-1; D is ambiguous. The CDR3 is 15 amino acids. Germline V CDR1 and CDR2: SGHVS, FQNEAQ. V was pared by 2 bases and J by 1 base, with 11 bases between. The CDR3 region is CASSLRPTENTEAFF. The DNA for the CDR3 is TGTGCCAGCAGCTTACGCCCTACCGAGAACACTGAAGCTTTCTTT.

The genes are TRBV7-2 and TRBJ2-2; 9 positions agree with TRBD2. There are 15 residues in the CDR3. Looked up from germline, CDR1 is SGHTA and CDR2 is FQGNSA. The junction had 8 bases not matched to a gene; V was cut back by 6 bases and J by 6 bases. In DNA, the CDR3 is TGTGCCAGCAGACCCCGGGCGGGGGGGTCCGGGGAGCTGTTTTTT. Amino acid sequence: CASRPRAGGSGELFF.

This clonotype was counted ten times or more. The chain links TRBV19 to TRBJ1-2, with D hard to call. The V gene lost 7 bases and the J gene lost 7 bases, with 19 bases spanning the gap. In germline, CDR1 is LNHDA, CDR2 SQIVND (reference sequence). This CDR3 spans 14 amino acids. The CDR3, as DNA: TGTGCCAGTACCTTAGACACACTGATAGGTGGCTACACCTTC. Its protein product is CASTLDTLIGGYTF.

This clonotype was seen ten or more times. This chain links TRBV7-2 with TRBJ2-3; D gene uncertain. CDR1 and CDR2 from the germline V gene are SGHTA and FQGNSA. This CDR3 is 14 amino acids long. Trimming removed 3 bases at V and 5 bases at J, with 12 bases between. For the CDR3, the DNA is TGTGCCAGCAGCTTCCCCCACGCGAGAGATACGCAGTATTTT. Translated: CASSFPHARDTQYF.

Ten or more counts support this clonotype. The chain's CDR3 is CATSRPTRQGMGGYTF. Written as DNA, the CDR3 is TGTGCCACCAGCAGACCCACCCGACAGGGTATGGGGGGCTACACCTTC. The chain couples TRBV15 to TRBJ1-2; TRBD1 agrees at 7 bases. Germline V lookup: CDR1 LNHNV, CDR2 YYDKDF (reference sequence). The J segment lost 8 bases and the V segment lost 2 bases, leaving 14 bases of the junction unmatched. The CDR3 has 16 residues. The whole variable domain, filled in from reference TRBV15 and TRBJ1-2, reads DAMVIQNPRYQVTQFGKPVTLSCSQTLNHNVMYWYQQKSSQAPKLLFHYYDKDFNNEADTPDNFQSRRPNTSFCFLDIRSPGLGDTAMYLCATSRPTRQGMGGYTFGSGTRLTVV.

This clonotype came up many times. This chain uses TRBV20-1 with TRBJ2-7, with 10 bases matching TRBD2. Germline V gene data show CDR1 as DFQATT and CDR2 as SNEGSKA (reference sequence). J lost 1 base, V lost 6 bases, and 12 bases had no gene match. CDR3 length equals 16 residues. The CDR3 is CSAPIPELAGSYEQYF. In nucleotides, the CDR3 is TGCAGTGCCCCTATCCCGGAACTAGCGGGGTCCTACGAGCAGTACTTC.

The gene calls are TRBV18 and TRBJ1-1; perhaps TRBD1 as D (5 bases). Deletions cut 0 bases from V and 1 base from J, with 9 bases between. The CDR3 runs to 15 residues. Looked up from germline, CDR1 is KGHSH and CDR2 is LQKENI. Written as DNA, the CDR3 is TGTGCCAGCTCACCACCGAAAGGACAGAACACTGAAGCTTTCTTT. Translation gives CASSPPKGQNTEAFF.

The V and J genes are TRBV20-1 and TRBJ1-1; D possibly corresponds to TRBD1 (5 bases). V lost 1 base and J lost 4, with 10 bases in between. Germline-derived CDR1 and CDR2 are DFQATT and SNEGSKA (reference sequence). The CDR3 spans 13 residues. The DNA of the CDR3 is TGCAGTGCTAGAGGGGGCTCGGTCACTGAAGCTTTCTTT. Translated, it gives CSARGGSVTEAFF.

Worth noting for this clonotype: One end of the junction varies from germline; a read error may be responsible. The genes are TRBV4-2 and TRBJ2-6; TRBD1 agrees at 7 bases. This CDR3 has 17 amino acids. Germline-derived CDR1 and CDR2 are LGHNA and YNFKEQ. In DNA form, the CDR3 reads TGTGTCAGCAGCCCGTGGACAGGAGGCTCTGGGGCCAACGTCCTGACTTTC. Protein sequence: CVSSPWTGGSGANVLTF.

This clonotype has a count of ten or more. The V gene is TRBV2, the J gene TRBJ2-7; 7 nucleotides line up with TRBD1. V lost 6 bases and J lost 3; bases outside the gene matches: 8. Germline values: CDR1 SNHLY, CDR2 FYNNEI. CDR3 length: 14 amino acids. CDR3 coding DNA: TGTGCCAGCAGGAGGACAGGATTAGACTACGAGCAGTACTTC. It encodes CASRRTGLDYEQYF.

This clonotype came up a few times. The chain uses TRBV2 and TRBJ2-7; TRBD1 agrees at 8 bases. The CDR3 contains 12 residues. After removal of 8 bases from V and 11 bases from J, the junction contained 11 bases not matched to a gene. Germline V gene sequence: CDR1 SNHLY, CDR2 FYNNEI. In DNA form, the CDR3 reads TGTGCCAGCCGGGACAGGACACCCTCAAAGTACTTC. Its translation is CASRDRTPSKYF.

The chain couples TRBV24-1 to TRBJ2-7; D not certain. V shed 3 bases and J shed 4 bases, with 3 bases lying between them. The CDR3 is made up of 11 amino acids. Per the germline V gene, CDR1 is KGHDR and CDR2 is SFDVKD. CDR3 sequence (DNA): TGTGCCACCAGTGATATATACGAGCAGTACTTC. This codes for CATSDIYEQYF.

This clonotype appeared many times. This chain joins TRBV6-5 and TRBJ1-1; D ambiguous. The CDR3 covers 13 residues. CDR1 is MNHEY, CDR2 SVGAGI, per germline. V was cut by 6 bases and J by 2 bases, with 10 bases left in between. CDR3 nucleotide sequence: TGTGCCAGCAGATACGGATTCAACACTGAAGCTTTCTTT. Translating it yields CASRYGFNTEAFF.

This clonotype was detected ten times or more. The chain's CDR3 is CASSLAWTEDGTQYF. CDR3 nucleotide sequence: TGTGCCAGCAGCTTAGCTTGGACTGAGGACGGGACCCAGTACTTC. The gene calls are TRBV7-2 and TRBJ2-5; possibly TRBD2 for D (5 bases). CDR3 size: 15 residues. The V gene's germline CDR1 is SGHTA and CDR2 FQGNSA. V dropped 0 bases and J dropped 7 bases, with 15 bases sitting between them. The whole variable domain, filled in from reference TRBV7-2 and TRBJ2-5, reads GAGVSQSPSNKVTEKGKDVELRCDPISGHTALYWYRQSLGQGLEFLIYFQGNSAPDKSGLPSDRFSAERTGGSVSTLTIQRTQQEDSAVYLCASSLAWTEDGTQYFGPGTRLLVL.

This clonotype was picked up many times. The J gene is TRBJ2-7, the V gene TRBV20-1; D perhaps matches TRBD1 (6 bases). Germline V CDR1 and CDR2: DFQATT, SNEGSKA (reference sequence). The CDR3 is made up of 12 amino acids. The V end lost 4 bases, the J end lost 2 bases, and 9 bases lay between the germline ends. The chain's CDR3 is CSATDRAYEQYF. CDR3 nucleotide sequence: TGCAGTGCTACGGACAGAGCCTACGAGCAGTACTTC.

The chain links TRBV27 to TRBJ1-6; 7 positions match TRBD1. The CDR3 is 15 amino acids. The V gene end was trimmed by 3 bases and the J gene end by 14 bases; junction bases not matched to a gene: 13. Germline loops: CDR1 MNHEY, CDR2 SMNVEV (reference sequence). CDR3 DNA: TGTGCCAGCAGTTTGGGGACAGCCCCCTTTATGGCCCTCCACTTT. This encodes CASSLGTAPFMALHF.

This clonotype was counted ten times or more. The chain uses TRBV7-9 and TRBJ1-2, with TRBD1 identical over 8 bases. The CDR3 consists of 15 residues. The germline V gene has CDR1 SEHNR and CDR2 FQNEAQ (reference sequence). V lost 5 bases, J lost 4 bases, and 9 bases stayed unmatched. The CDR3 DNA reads TGTGCCAGCAGCCCGAAAGGACAGGGAGTCTATGGCTACACCTTC. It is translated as CASSPKGQGVYGYTF.

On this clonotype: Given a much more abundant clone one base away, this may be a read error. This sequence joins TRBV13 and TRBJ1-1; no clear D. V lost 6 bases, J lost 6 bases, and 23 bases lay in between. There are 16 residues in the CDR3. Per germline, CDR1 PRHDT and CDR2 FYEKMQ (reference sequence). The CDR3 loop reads CASSSNLWTLGSEAFF. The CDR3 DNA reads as TGTGCCAGCAGTTCGAACCTATGGACCCTGGGGTCTGAAGCTTTCTTT.

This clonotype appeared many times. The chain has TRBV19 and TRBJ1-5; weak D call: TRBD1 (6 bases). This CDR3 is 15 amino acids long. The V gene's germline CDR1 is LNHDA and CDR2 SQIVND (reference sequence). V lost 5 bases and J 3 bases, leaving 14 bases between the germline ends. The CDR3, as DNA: TGTGCCAGTAGTCCTTACGGACAGACCAATCAGCCCCAGCATTTT. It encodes CASSPYGQTNQPQHF. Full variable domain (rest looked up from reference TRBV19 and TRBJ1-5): DGGITQSPKYLFRKEGQNVTLSCEQNLNHDAMYWYRQDPGQGLRLIYYSQIVNDFQKGDIAEGYSVSREKKESFPLTVTSAQKNPTAFYLCASSPYGQTNQPQHFGDGTRLSIL.

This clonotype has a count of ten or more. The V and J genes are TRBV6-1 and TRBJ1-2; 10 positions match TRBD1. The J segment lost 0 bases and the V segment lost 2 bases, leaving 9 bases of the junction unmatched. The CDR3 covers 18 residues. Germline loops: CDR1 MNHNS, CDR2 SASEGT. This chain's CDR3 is CASSELSDRGPSNYGYTF. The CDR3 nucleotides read TGTGCCAGCAGTGAACTATCCGACAGGGGGCCGTCTAACTATGGCTACACCTTC.

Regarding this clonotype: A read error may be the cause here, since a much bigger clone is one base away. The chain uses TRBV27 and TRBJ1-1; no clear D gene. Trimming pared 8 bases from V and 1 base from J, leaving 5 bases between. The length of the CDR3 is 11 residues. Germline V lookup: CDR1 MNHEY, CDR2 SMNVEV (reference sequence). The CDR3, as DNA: TGTGCCAGCTGGAGGAACACTGAAGCTTTCTTT. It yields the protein CASWRNTEAFF.

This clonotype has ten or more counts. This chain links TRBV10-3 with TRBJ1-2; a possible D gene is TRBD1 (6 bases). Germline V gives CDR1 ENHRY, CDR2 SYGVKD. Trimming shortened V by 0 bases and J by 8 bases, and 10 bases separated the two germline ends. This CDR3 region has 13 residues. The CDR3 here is CAISESGGHGYTF. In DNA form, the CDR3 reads TGTGCCATCAGTGAGTCCGGGGGGCACGGCTACACCTTC.

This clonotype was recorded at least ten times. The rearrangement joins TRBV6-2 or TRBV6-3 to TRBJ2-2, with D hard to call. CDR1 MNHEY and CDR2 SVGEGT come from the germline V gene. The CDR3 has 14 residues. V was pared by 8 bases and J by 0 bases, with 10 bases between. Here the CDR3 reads CASRPTANTGELFF. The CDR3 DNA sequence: TGTGCCAGCCGCCCCACGGCGAACACCGGGGAGCTGTTTTTT.

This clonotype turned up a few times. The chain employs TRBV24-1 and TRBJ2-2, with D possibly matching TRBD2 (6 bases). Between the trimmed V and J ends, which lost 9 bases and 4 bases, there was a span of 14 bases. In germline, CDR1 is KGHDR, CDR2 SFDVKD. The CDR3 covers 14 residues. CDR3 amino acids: CATAARGITGELFF. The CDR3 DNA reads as TGTGCCACCGCCGCTCGCGGGATCACCGGGGAGCTGTTTTTT.

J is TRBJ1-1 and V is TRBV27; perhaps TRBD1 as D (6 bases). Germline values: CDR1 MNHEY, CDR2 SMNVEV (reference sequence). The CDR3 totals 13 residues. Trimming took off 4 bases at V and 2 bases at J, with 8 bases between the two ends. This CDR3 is CASSSGDNTEAFF. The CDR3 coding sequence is TGTGCCAGCAGTTCAGGGGACAACACTGAAGCTTTCTTT.

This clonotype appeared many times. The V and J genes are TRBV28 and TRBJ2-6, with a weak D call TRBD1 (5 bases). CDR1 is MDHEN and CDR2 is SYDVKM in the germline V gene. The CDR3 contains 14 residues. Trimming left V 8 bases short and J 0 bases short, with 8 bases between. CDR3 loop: CASRQGSGANVLTF. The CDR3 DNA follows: TGTGCCAGCCGCCAGGGCTCTGGGGCCAACGTCCTGACTTTC. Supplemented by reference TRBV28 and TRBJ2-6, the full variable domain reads DVKVTQSSRYLVKRTGEKVFLECVQDMDHENMFWYRQDPGLGLRLIYFSYDVKMKEKGDIPEGYSVSREKKERFSLILESASTNQTSMYLCASRQGSGANVLTFGAGSRLTVL.

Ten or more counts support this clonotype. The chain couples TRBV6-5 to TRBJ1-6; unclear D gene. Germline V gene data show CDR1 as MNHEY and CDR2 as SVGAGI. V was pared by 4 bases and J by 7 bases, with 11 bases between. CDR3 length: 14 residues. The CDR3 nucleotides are TGTGCCAGCAGTTCTGACGCAGCGAATTCACCCCTCCACTTT. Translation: CASSSDAANSPLHF.

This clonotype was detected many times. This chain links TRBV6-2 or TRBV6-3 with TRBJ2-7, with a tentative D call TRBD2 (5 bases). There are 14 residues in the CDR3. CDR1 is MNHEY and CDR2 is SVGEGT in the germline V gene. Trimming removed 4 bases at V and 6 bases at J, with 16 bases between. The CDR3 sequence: CASSWYEREREQYF. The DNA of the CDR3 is TGTGCCAGCAGTTGGTATGAGAGGGAACGCGAGCAGTACTTC.

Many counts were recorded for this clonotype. The CDR3 spells CASSEVSITEAFF. The DNA for the CDR3 is TGTGCCAGCAGTGAAGTTAGCATAACTGAAGCTTTCTTT. This chain connects TRBV6-1 to TRBJ1-1, with unresolved D. The CDR3 has 13 residues. Trimming cost V 1 base and J 5 bases, with 8 bases left between them. The germline CDR1 and CDR2 sequences are MNHNS and SASEGT.

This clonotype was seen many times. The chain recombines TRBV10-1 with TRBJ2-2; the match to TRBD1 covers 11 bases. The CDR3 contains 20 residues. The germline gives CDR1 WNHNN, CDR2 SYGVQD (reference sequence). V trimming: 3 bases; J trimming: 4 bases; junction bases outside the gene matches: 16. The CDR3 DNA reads TGCGCCAGCAGTGAAGCCGGACAGGGGGCAAGGTCTGGCATCACCGGGGAGCTGTTTTTT. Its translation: CASSEAGQGARSGITGELFF.

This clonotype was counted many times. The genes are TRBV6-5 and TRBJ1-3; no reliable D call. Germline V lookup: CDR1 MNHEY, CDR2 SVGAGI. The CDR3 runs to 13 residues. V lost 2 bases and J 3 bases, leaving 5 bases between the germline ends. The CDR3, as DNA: TGTGCCAGCAGTTACGACATTGGAAACACCATATATTTT. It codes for CASSYDIGNTIYF.

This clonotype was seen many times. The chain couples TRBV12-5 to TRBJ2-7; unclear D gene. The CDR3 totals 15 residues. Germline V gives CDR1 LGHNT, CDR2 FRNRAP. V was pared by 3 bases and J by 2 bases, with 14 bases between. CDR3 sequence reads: CASGLYITAPYEQYF. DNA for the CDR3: TGTGCTAGTGGTTTATATATCACAGCTCCCTACGAGCAGTACTTC.